A single sample is the source of the 15 T cell receptor beta chains below, sequenced in a study of Ad26.COV2.S vaccination and SARS-CoV-2 variants. Specified treatment: some 19 received Ad26.COV2.S at low or high dose, single or two shots; roughly five received placebo; per-sample allocation not given. Sampling occurred on day 63 after the first vaccine or placebo injection. Using immunoSEQ multiplex PCR, the repertoire was profiled, and TCRdb retains in-frame clones only, with some absent. The sample yields about 680,000 clones, roughly 90% seen once. The sequences come from peripheral blood, collected in a trial of Ad26.COV2.S vaccine versus placebo. Source of these receptors: a person aged 18 to 59 who received the Ad26.COV2.S COVID-19 vaccine or a placebo.

This chain connects TRBV24-1 to TRBJ2-3; unclear D gene. This CDR3 is 15 amino acids long. The germline V and J ends were trimmed by 3 bases and 6 bases, with 15 bases remaining between them. Germline CDR1 is KGHDR and CDR2 is SFDVKD. This CDR3 is CATSDNPPLHDTQYF. The CDR3 DNA follows: TGTGCCACCAGTGATAATCCTCCGTTACATGATACGCAGTATTTT.

About this clone itself: Germline is not matched at one junction end, which may reflect a read error. The CDR3 DNA reads as TGTGCCAGCAGCCCCACAGGGAGGAACGCTGAAGCTTTCTTT. Translation gives CASSPTGRNAEAFF. This chain links TRBV6-2 or TRBV6-3 with TRBJ1-1, with D maybe TRBD1 (6 bases). The germline gives CDR1 MNHEY, CDR2 SVGEGT. CDR3 size: 14 residues.

The genes are TRBV5-1 and TRBJ1-1; D gene uncertain. This CDR3 has 14 amino acids. Germline V gene data show CDR1 as SGHRS and CDR2 as YFSETQ. V lost 3 bases and J 0 bases, leaving 9 bases between the germline ends. For the CDR3, the DNA is TGCGCCAGCAGCTCGCCCCCCATGAACACTGAAGCTTTCTTT. It yields the protein CASSSPPMNTEAFF.

This chain joins TRBV25-1 and TRBJ1-4, with D unclear. The CDR3 totals 15 residues. Germline CDR1 MGHDK, CDR2 SYGVNS. The V end lost 2 bases, the J end lost 4 bases, and 11 bases lay between the germline ends. The CDR3 loop is CASSEVAGYNEKLFF. The CDR3 bases are TGTGCCAGCAGTGAAGTAGCAGGATATAATGAAAAACTGTTTTTT.

The J gene is TRBJ1-5, the V gene TRBV24-1, with TRBD1 matching over 9 bases. The CDR3 runs 16 residues. The germline CDR1 and CDR2 sequences are KGHDR and SFDVKD. J lost 2 bases, V lost 3 bases, and 4 bases had no gene match. As DNA, the CDR3 is TGTGCCACCAGTGATCCCCGACAGGGGGGCAATCAGCCCCAGCATTTT. Translating it yields CATSDPRQGGNQPQHF.

The rearrangement joins TRBV12-3 or TRBV12-4 to TRBJ2-7, with a weak D call TRBD1 (6 bases). V dropped 5 bases and J dropped 5 bases, with 13 bases sitting between them. The CDR3 is 13 residues long. CDR3 DNA sequence: TGTGCCAGCAGTCGGGGACAATCACACGAGCAGTACTTC. Amino acid sequence: CASSRGQSHEQYF.

The chain links TRBV12-3 or TRBV12-4 to TRBJ2-2; D call uncertain. This CDR3 region has 12 residues. V was shortened by 2 bases and J by 8 bases, with 6 bases between the two germline ends. The chain's CDR3 is CASSLISGELFF. The CDR3 DNA reads TGTGCCAGCAGTTTAATATCTGGGGAGCTGTTTTTT.

The V call is TRBV12-3 or TRBV12-4, the J call TRBJ2-7, with D possibly being TRBD2 (5 bases). The CDR3 is 12 amino acids. Trimming stripped 6 bases from V and 7 bases from J, with 13 bases between. CDR3 DNA: TGTGCCAGCAGCCCGGGGTTGGGTGAGCAGTACTTC. As protein: CASSPGLGEQYF.

The chain carries TRBV3-1 (or the pseudogene TRBV3-2) and TRBJ2-3; the D is unclear. Germline V CDR1 and CDR2: LGHDT, YNNKEL (reference sequence). This CDR3 region has 15 residues. V was trimmed by 2 bases and J by 1 base, leaving 10 bases between them. CDR3 bases: TGTGCCAGCAGCCAACGAAACTACCGCACAGATACGCAGTATTTT. Translating it yields CASSQRNYRTDTQYF.

This clone occurred once. This chain connects TRBV14 to TRBJ2-3, with no clear D. V lost 1 base, J lost 4 bases, and 6 bases lay in between. The CDR3 runs 13 residues. Germline CDR1 is SGHDN and CDR2 is FVKESK. DNA of the CDR3: TGTGCCAGCAGCCAAGTAGTGCCAGATACGCAGTATTTT. Residues: CASSQVVPDTQYF. Variable domain in full (rest from reference TRBV14 and TRBJ2-3): EAGVTQFPSHSVIEKGQTVTLRCDPISGHDNLYWYRRVMGKEIKFLLHFVKESKQDESGMPNNRFLAERTGGTYSTLKVQPAELEDSGVYFCASSQVVPDTQYFGPGTRLTVL.

The table lists this clone with a count of one. This chain connects TRBV29-1 to TRBJ1-1, with D tentatively TRBD1 (6 bases). Germline CDR1 reads SQVTM; CDR2 reads ANQGSEA. Trimming removed 6 bases at V and 6 bases at J, with 20 bases between. CDR3 length: 14 amino acids. The CDR3 region is CSVQQGRGSSEAFF. The CDR3 DNA reads as TGCAGCGTCCAACAGGGCCGGGGGAGCTCTGAAGCTTTCTTT. The full variable domain, completed using reference TRBV29-1 and TRBJ1-1, is SAVISQKPSRDICQRGTSLTIQCQVDSQVTMMFWYRQQPGQSLTLIATANQGSEATYESGFVIDKFPISRPNLTFSTLTVSNMSPEDSSIYLCSVQQGRGSSEAFFGQGTRLTVV.

The chain couples TRBV3-1 (or the pseudogene TRBV3-2) to TRBJ1-5, with D uncertain. V gave up 1 base and J gave up 4 bases, with 14 bases separating them. The CDR3 loop spans 16 amino acids. CDR1 and CDR2 (germline): LGHDT, YNNKEL (reference sequence). The CDR3 DNA is TGTGCCAGCAGCCAAGTGCGCAGGCCGCGGAATCAGCCCCAGCATTTT. Translation gives CASSQVRRPRNQPQHF.

The gene calls are TRBV3-1 (or the pseudogene TRBV3-2) and TRBJ1-6; D remains unclear. Per germline, CDR1 LGHDT and CDR2 YNNKEL (reference sequence). V dropped 5 bases and J dropped 6 bases, with 8 bases sitting between them. The CDR3 has 13 residues. CDR3 DNA sequence: TGTGCCAGCAGCAATAAGGTTAATTCACCCCTCCACTTT. Its protein is CASSNKVNSPLHF.

This chain links TRBV18 with TRBJ2-7; 10 nucleotides match TRBD2. The CDR3 runs 16 residues. V lost 2 bases, J lost 3 bases, and 7 bases stayed unmatched. CDR1 is KGHSH, CDR2 LQKENI, per germline. Here the CDR3 DNA reads TGTGCCAGCTCACCAAACGTCGCTAGCGGGAGCTACGAGCAGTACTTC. Protein product: CASSPNVASGSYEQYF.

This chain uses TRBV14 with TRBJ2-2, with D unclear. V lost 5 bases to trimming and J lost 3 bases, with 4 bases between them. CDR1 and CDR2 from the germline V gene are SGHDN and FVKESK. This CDR3 comprises 12 residues. For the CDR3, the DNA is TGTGCCAGCAGCGCTCACACCGGGGAGCTGTTTTTT. This translates into CASSAHTGELFF.